This TCR beta chain was sequenced for a study of blood T cell repertoires in COVID-19. Whole-study context: Whether acute or convalescent, the COVID-19 samples came from the United States, Italy and Spain. Sample material is recorded as cDNA or gDNA derived from T cells, B-cell-depleted T cells, or PBMCs.

Per the original methods: Amplification from reference gene primers served as the basis for estimated nucleated cell counts. TCRdb's table, derived via immunoSEQ multiplex PCR, lists solely in-frame clones and lacks some. V and J calls and clone size come straight from that table; D and trimming were deduced from the DNA. The sample lists about 180,000 clones, 80% occurring once. CDR3 length equals 14 residues. CDR1 is LNHDA and CDR2 is SQIVND in the germline V gene (reference sequence). V trimming: 6 bases; J trimming: 6 bases; junction bases outside the gene matches: 3. V is TRBV19 and J is TRBJ1-5, with 12 bases aligning to TRBD1. This TCR was recovered from a man in his 70s with active or convalescent COVID-19. The specimen sequenced was peripheral blood. This chain's CDR3 is CASRGQGAGQPQHF. The CDR3 nucleotides are TGTGCCAGTAGGGGACAGGGGGCAGGTCAGCCCCAGCATTTT.